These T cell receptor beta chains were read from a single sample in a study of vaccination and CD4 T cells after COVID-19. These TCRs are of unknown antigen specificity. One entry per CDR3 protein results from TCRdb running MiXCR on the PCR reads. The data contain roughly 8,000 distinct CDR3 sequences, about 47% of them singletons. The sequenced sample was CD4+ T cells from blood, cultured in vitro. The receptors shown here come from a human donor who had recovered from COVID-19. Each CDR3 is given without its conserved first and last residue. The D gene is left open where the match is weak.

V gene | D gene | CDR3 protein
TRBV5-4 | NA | ASSKAGSSTDTQY
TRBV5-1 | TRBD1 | ASSPTWTGRVYSQETQY
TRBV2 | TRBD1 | ASNRDGTGFNYGYT
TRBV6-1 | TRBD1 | ASSRDRPKIQGNQPQH
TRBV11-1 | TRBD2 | ASSFGGRSYEQY
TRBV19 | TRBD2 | ASSTPSGVAGVGETQY
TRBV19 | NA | ASSIGGGTGELF
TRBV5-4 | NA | ASSFSSRGQETQY
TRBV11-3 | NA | ASNRDPLNEQF
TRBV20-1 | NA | SAREVPGAAGELF
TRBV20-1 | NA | SARGGGLGTDTQY
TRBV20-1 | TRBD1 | SARDPTGVYEQY
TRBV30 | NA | AWSAEGYSPLH
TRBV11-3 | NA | ASFNGDYNEQF
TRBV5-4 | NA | ASSPRPARNTEAF
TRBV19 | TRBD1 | ASRRQGATEAF
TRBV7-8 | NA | ASSPDRLGNQPQH
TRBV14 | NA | ASSQGTYQPQH
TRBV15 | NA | ATSRPNTGELF
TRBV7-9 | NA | ATQRGGGSMNYGYT
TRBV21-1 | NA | ASSKSSAEQY
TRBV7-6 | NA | ASSLPGRTTQY
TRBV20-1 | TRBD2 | SASRGGRYYEQY
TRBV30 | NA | AWSVLLSSYEQY
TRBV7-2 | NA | ASSLDGNYGYT
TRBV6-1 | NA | ASSERVVTEAF
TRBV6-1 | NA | ATGTGSYEQY
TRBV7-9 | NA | ASSPWSGVETQY
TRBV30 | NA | AWMSYTEAF
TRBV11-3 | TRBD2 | ASSLGLAGGPSTDTQY
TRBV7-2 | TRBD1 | ASRKQGRTEAF
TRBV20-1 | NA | SARDPENTEAF
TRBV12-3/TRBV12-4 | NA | ASSLTQGYNEQF
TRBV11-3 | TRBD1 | ASSSGQGVVYGGYT
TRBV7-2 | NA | ASSSQGGIGYEQY
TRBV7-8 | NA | ASSLFFGNTEAF
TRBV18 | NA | ASSPGSPYEQY
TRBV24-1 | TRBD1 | ATSDSDRGETQY
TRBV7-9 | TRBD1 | ASSNRDRGSF
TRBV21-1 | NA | ASSKGAGREGLREQY
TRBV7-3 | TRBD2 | ASSLELAPYNEQF
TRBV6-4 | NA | ASRGRQNEKLF
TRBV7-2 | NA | ASSPARSSGTQY
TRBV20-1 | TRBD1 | SARISRGLGETQY
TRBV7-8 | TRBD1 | ASSSGTGADQPQH